A selection of T cell receptor beta chains follows, all from one sample in a study of OX40 agonist ivuxolimab in advanced cancers. Sequenced by immunoSEQ multiplex PCR; TCRdb stores in-frame clones only, minus some. Of 20,000 or so clones in the sample, approximately 80% were seen once. Sequenced here: CD4+ or CD8+ T cells sorted from blood, sampled in a trial of the OX40 agonist ivuxolimab. These receptors were collected from an adult with an advanced solid tumor such as melanoma, head and neck, liver or kidney cancer. The CDR3 runs from the conserved cysteine through the conserved F or W. The order of the fields is CDR3 length, V gene, J gene, CDR3 protein.

length: 15
V: TRBV7-9
J: TRBJ2-3
CDR3: CASSLTSGGSDTQYF

length: 17
V: TRBV4-3
J: TRBJ2-2
CDR3: CASSHPAGGTNTGELFF

length: 15
V: TRBV5-1
J: TRBJ2-1
CDR3: CASSLGQGTGNEQFF

length: 18
V: TRBV15
J: TRBJ2-4
CDR3: CATSRDIAGGGRGNIQYF

length: 15
V: TRBV14
J: TRBJ2-3
CDR3: CASSQVLGATDTQYF

length: 16
V: TRBV7-2
J: TRBJ2-6
CDR3: CASSSHRASGANVLTF

length: 12
V: TRBV18
J: TRBJ1-2
CDR3: CASSDANYGYTF

length: 14
V: TRBV29-1
J: TRBJ1-1
CDR3: CSVIGGQGATEAFF

length: 17
V: TRBV7-2
J: TRBJ2-3
CDR3: CASSLVAAGGLSDTQYF

length: 17
V: TRBV5-1
J: TRBJ2-5
CDR3: CASSPVGGSGRPETQYF

length: 16
V: TRBV7-2
J: TRBJ2-3
CDR3: CASSLLAGGRTDTQYF

length: 13
V: TRBV27
J: TRBJ1-2
CDR3: CASSLGQGFGYTF

length: 13
V: TRBV10-1
J: TRBJ2-7
CDR3: CASSEPGSYEQYF

length: 13
V: TRBV5-6
J: TRBJ1-1
CDR3: CASSLGERTEAFF

length: 18
V: TRBV7-2
J: TRBJ1-1
CDR3: CASSSHPVRTGWNTEAFF

length: 13
V: TRBV5-4
J: TRBJ1-2
CDR3: CASGGLALYGYTF

length: 12
V: TRBV12-5
J: TRBJ1-5
CDR3: CASGLPNQPQHF

length: 14
V: TRBV7-2
J: TRBJ1-1
CDR3: CASSLLALNTEAFF

length: 13
V: TRBV6-5
J: TRBJ1-2
CDR3: CASKDQADYGYTF

length: 14
V: TRBV10-3
J: TRBJ2-7
CDR3: CAISELAGAHEQYF

length: 14
V: TRBV11-2
J: TRBJ1-4
CDR3: CASSLRSDNEKLFF

length: 13
V: TRBV2
J: TRBJ1-3
CDR3: CATKAASGNTIYF

length: 14
V: TRBV28
J: TRBJ1-4
CDR3: CASIEGGTNEKLFF

length: 17
V: TRBV5-4
J: TRBJ1-4
CDR3: CASSPGAGRSTNEKLFF

length: 13
V: TRBV6-5
J: TRBJ1-1
CDR3: CASNKQGATEAFF

length: 13
V: TRBV6-5
J: TRBJ1-1
CDR3: CASSYSVNTEAFF

length: 14
V: TRBV27
J: TRBJ2-7
CDR3: CASSSLQGSYEQYF

length: 11
V: TRBV7-2
J: TRBJ2-7
CDR3: CASSSYGEQYF

length: 16
V: TRBV6-6
J: TRBJ2-1
CDR3: CASSRTGTGLNNEQFF

length: 14
V: TRBV27
J: TRBJ1-5
CDR3: CASSRRQSNQPQHF

length: 15
V: TRBV6-5
J: TRBJ1-2
CDR3: CASRMSGISNYGYTF

length: 13
V: TRBV11-3
J: TRBJ2-7
CDR3: CASSLRGTYEQYF

length: 13
V: TRBV29-1
J: TRBJ2-1
CDR3: CSVPRDRDNEQFF

length: 12
V: TRBV5-1
J: TRBJ2-5
CDR3: CASSAGLWAQYF

length: 15
V: TRBV9
J: TRBJ2-3
CDR3: CASSAPGGLRDTQYF

length: 13
V: TRBV4-2
J: TRBJ2-2
CDR3: CASSAGPTGELFF

length: 14
V: TRBV11-2
J: TRBJ2-7
CDR3: CASSLGGTDYEQYF

length: 14
V: TRBV27
J: TRBJ2-1
CDR3: CASSLSTGTNEQFF

length: 17
V: TRBV2
J: NA
CDR3: CASTAGRSLGRSYEQYF

length: 14
V: TRBV9
J: TRBJ2-2
CDR3: CASSVEMASWELFF

length: 12
V: TRBV11-3
J: TRBJ2-3
CDR3: CASSLGGDTQYF

length: 15
V: TRBV11-3
J: TRBJ1-5
CDR3: CASSHGGGTDQPQHF

length: 14
V: TRBV28
J: TRBJ1-5
CDR3: CASSETGGDQPQHF

length: 13
V: TRBV19
J: TRBJ1-2
CDR3: CASSIRQGHGYTF

length: 15
V: TRBV27
J: TRBJ2-5
CDR3: CASRGGQGKFETQYF

length: 14
V: TRBV5-5
J: TRBJ2-2
CDR3: CASSFWINTGELFF

length: 16
V: TRBV5-1
J: TRBJ2-3
CDR3: CASSLASGGATDTQYF

length: 18
V: TRBV4-1
J: TRBJ2-2
CDR3: CASSQVPLTSGGTGELFF

length: 13
V: TRBV2
J: TRBJ2-5
CDR3: CASKTGAAGTQYF

length: 14
V: TRBV6-1
J: TRBJ2-7
CDR3: CASSGDRESYEQYF

length: 15
V: TRBV5-1
J: TRBJ2-1
CDR3: CASSLGLADADEQFF

length: 13
V: TRBV6-5
J: TRBJ1-1
CDR3: CASSYSVNTEAFF

length: 13
V: TRBV6-5
J: TRBJ1-1
CDR3: CASSKQGTTEAFF